This T cell receptor beta chain was documented in a study of blood T cell repertoires in COVID-19. Study-level background: Samples representing acute and convalescent COVID-19 were sourced from the United States, Italy and Spain. T cells, B-cell-depleted T cells, or PBMCs provided the cDNA or gDNA that served as material.

V lost 4 bases and J lost 5; bases outside the gene matches: 12. Per the germline V gene, CDR1 is MNHEY and CDR2 is SVGEGT. The CDR3 extends over 17 amino acids. Those enrolled in Seattle joined during active infection and were followed longitudinally afterward. Measured with immunoSEQ multiplex PCR; TCRdb has only the in-frame clones, and not every one. Here the sample spans under 150,000 clones, more than 80% being singletons. Sequenced input: peripheral blood. The chain carries TRBV6-2 or TRBV6-3 and TRBJ2-1; 9 nucleotides line up with TRBD2. This receptor was obtained from a woman aged 60 to 75 with COVID-19, enrolled during active disease. The CDR3 sequence: CASSSFLRGGRHNEQFF. As DNA, the CDR3 is TGTGCCAGCAGTTCTTTTCTGCGGGGGGGCCGGCACAATGAGCAGTTCTTC.